One T cell receptor beta chain is described in this entry. Its antigen remains unidentified. Measured with immunoSEQ multiplex PCR; TCRdb has only the in-frame clones, and not every one. The table shows 66,000 or so clones, with around 90% occurring only once. Germline-derived CDR1 and CDR2 are SGHRS and YFSETQ. There are 15 residues in the CDR3. Trimming took off 6 bases at V and 5 bases at J, with 20 bases between the two ends. This record comes from a study of OX40 agonist ivuxolimab in advanced cancers. Study context: Three patients, one with hepatocellular carcinoma and two with cutaneous melanoma, achieved partial responses. Points from the study as a whole: Specificity for antigen went undetermined in the expanded peripheral T cells. Both CD4+ and CD8+ T cell populations in blood had undergone clonal expansion by week 6 at 0.1 to 3.0 mg/kg. Averaged across samples, CD8+ T cells carried more expanded clones than CD4+ did.

The specimen comprised CD4+ or CD8+ T cells sorted from blood, sampled in a trial of the OX40 agonist ivuxolimab. The sequence derives from an adult with an advanced solid tumor such as melanoma, head and neck, liver or kidney cancer. The V call is TRBV5-1, the J call TRBJ2-5; TRBD1 or TRBD2 may be the D gene (6 bases each). CDR3 DNA: TGCGCCAGCAATACCGGGACTCAAAGGGGGGAGACCCAGTACTTC. Translation gives CASNTGTQRGETQYF. Full variable domain (outside the CDR3, taken from reference TRBV5-1 and TRBJ2-5): KAGVTQTPRYLIKTRGQQVTLSCSPISGHRSVSWYQQTPGQGLQFLFEYFSETQRNKGNFPGRFSGRQFSNSRSEMNVSTLELGDSALYLCASNTGTQRGETQYFGPGTRLLVL.